The sequence of this T cell receptor (beta chain) was determined in a study of shared clonotypes between healthy human individuals. About the study: Per-donor plates numbered three CD4 naive, three CD4 memory, two CD8 naive and one CD8 memory. Study-wide results and limits: Non-shared clonotypes were found to have lower generation probabilities than the clonotypes that were shared by all four of the sorted-subset donors. Rarefaction gave evidence that sorted-subset sequencing remained incomplete despite large depth. The study drew on few donors, limiting represented genetic and exposure-history diversity.

The repertoire was sequenced with immunoSEQ multiplex PCR; TCRdb's copy has only in-frame clones and lacks some. The sample contains fewer than 1.6 million clones, approximately 98.5% of which appear only once. The CDR3 totals 15 residues. The V gene lost 8 bases and the J gene lost 0 bases, with 14 bases spanning the gap. In germline, CDR1 is LGHNA, CDR2 YSLEER. Points on this clone: What it binds is not known.

The sequencing input was naive CD4+ T cells sorted from blood. Subset given: CD45RA+ positively selected. The chain recombines TRBV4-3 with TRBJ1-5, with D hard to call. This TCR came from a man aged 25 to 40 in good health. Here the CDR3 reads CASQEMAYSNQPQHF. DNA for the CDR3: TGCGCCAGCCAAGAAATGGCCTATAGCAATCAGCCCCAGCATTTT.